Presented here are 30 T cell receptor beta chains from one specimen sequenced in a study of siplizumab effects on memory and regulatory T cells. Sequencing was performed with immunoSEQ multiplex PCR; in TCRdb, only in-frame clones are kept and a portion is missing. The sample holds 90,000 to 130,000 clones, roughly 92% seen once. The sample was CD4+ T cells sorted from blood. The receptor source for this set is a human donor in good health.

This sequence joins TRBV9 and TRBJ1-1; 8 bases are a match to TRBD1. The V and J ends lost 6 bases and 4 bases, in that order; junction bases with no gene match: 8. Germline CDR1 SGDLS, CDR2 YYNGEE. The CDR3 is 14 residues long. The CDR3 reads CASTLQGVGTEAFF. The CDR3 DNA reads as TGTGCCAGCACTTTACAGGGGGTAGGCACTGAAGCTTTCTTT.

CDR3 sequence: CASSSPDRGDYGYTF. The CDR3 region has the DNA TGTGCCAGCAGCTCGCCCGACAGGGGGGACTATGGCTACACCTTC. V usage is TRBV11-2 and J usage is TRBJ1-2, with 9 bases that match TRBD1. V lost 4 bases to trimming and J lost 3 bases; unmatched junction nucleotides: 6. Germline CDR1 reads SGHAT; CDR2 reads FQNNGV. The CDR3 spans 15 residues.

This chain links TRBV27 with TRBJ2-1, with a weak D call TRBD2 (5 bases). Trimming pared 8 bases from V and 7 bases from J, leaving 18 bases between. CDR1 MNHEY and CDR2 SMNVEV come from the germline V gene (reference sequence). The CDR3 consists of 14 residues. CDR3 protein: CASRLRGHGNEQFF. CDR3 coding DNA: TGTGCCAGCCGCCTCCGGGGTCACGGGAATGAGCAGTTCTTC.

The table lists this clone with a few counts. The gene calls are TRBV5-5 and TRBJ1-5, with D perhaps TRBD1 (5 bases). Trimming shortened V by 4 bases and J by 2 bases, and 13 bases separated the two germline ends. Germline CDR1 SGHKS, CDR2 YYEKEE (reference sequence). CDR3 length: 15 residues. CDR3 nucleotide sequence: TGTGCCAGCAGCCCCTCGCCAGGGCGCAATCAGCCCCAGCATTTT. Amino acids: CASSPSPGRNQPQHF.

This chain links TRBV9 with TRBJ1-5; D is possibly TRBD1 (5 bases). The CDR3 has 15 amino acids. Deletions cut 4 bases from V and 0 bases from J, with 11 bases between. Germline values: CDR1 SGDLS, CDR2 YYNGEE. The CDR3 loop reads CASSRDSGSNQPQHF. CDR3 bases: TGTGCCAGCAGCCGCGACAGTGGTAGCAATCAGCCCCAGCATTTT.

The V gene is TRBV19, the J gene TRBJ2-7; tentative D call: TRBD1 (5 bases). Between the trimmed V and J ends, which lost 3 bases and 5 bases, there was a span of 11 bases. Germline V gene data show CDR1 as LNHDA and CDR2 as SQIVND (reference sequence). The CDR3 length is 13 residues. CDR3 nucleotides: TGTGCCAGTAGTATTTCTTCAGGGCACGAGCAGTACTTC. This translates into CASSISSGHEQYF.

The chain employs TRBV5-5 and TRBJ2-7; 8 bases align to TRBD1. Germline trimming cut 1 base from V and 2 bases from J; bases unmatched to any gene: 5. CDR3 length: 15 residues. From germline, CDR1 is SGHKS and CDR2 YYEKEE (reference sequence). The CDR3 bases are TGTGCCAGCAGCTTGAGGGGGACAGGTCCCTACGAGCAGTACTTC. Translated, it gives CASSLRGTGPYEQYF.

This chain joins TRBV5-6 and TRBJ2-3; 8 bases match TRBD2. Germline CDR1 reads SGHDT; CDR2 reads YYEEEE. J was trimmed by 4 bases and V by 3 bases; bases with no gene match: 10. CDR3 size: 16 residues. CDR3 nucleotides: TGTGCCAGCAGCTCTGATAGCGGGATTAGGTCAGATACGCAGTATTTT. Translated: CASSSDSGIRSDTQYF.

V usage is TRBV15 and J usage is TRBJ1-2; 7 bases line up with TRBD1. Germline V lookup: CDR1 LNHNV, CDR2 YYDKDF (reference sequence). Trimming cost V 0 bases and J 4 bases; bases outside gene matches: 2. The CDR3 has 14 residues. For the CDR3, the DNA is TGTGCCACCAGCAGAGATCGGGACAGCTATGGCTACACCTTC. It is translated as CATSRDRDSYGYTF.

The chain joins TRBV28 to TRBJ1-2, with D unclear. The length of the CDR3 is 12 residues. V was trimmed by 4 bases and J by 2 bases, leaving 5 bases between them. In germline, CDR1 is MDHEN, CDR2 SYDVKM. CDR3 residues: CASSSQNYGYTF. CDR3 sequence (DNA): TGTGCCAGCAGTTCTCAGAACTATGGCTACACCTTC.

The chain is built from TRBV5-4 and TRBJ1-4, with a weak D call TRBD1 (6 bases). Trimming took off 3 bases at V and 0 bases at J, with 12 bases between the two ends. Germline V gives CDR1 SGHNT, CDR2 YYREEE (reference sequence). The CDR3 contains 16 residues. CDR3: CASSSRGYATNEKLFF. The CDR3, as DNA: TGTGCCAGCAGCTCCAGGGGCTACGCAACTAATGAAAAACTGTTTTTT.

The V gene is TRBV5-1, the J gene TRBJ2-3, with a tentative D call TRBD1 (5 bases). The CDR3 contains 16 residues. V gave up 0 bases and J gave up 2 bases, with 13 bases separating them. Germline V gene data show CDR1 as SGHRS and CDR2 as YFSETQ. The CDR3 DNA reads TGCGCCAGCAGCTTGGACCCGACAGAACCCACAGATACGCAGTATTTT. Protein sequence: CASSLDPTEPTDTQYF.

The V gene is TRBV7-2, the J gene TRBJ1-5, with TRBD1 as a possible D gene (5 bases). Between the trimmed V and J ends, which lost 5 bases and 1 base, there was a span of 12 bases. CDR1 and CDR2 from the germline V gene are SGHTA and FQGNSA. The CDR3 covers 15 residues. The CDR3 DNA reads as TGTGCCAGCAGCAGTGGTGGGGGGAGCAATCAGCCCCAGCATTTT. Translated: CASSSGGGSNQPQHF.

This rearrangement joins TRBV6-1 to TRBJ1-1, with 7 bases identical to TRBD1. CDR1 MNHNS and CDR2 SASEGT come from the germline V gene. The V and J ends lost 7 bases and 4 bases, in that order; junction bases with no gene match: 9. CDR3 length equals 14 residues. CDR3 loop: CASTARGSGTEAFF. The CDR3 coding sequence is TGTGCCAGCACGGCCAGGGGGAGTGGCACTGAAGCTTTCTTT.

V gene TRBV28 combines with J gene TRBJ2-7; TRBD1 matches 9 bases. V was pared by 8 bases and J by 7 bases, with 9 bases of the junction left unmatched. Germline-derived CDR1 and CDR2 are MDHEN and SYDVKM. The length of the CDR3 is 13 residues. The CDR3 is CASSEDRGGEQYF. CDR3 nucleotide sequence: TGTGCCAGCTCCGAAGACAGGGGGGGTGAGCAGTACTTC.

The V and J genes are TRBV6-6 and TRBJ2-5, with D perhaps matching TRBD1 or TRBD2 (5 bases each). CDR1 and CDR2 (germline): MNHNY, SVGAGI (reference sequence). The CDR3 extends over 14 amino acids. Between the trimmed V and J ends, which lost 4 bases and 1 base, there was a span of 10 bases. CDR3 amino acids: CASSWGRLQETQYF. The CDR3, as DNA: TGTGCCAGCAGTTGGGGACGGCTCCAAGAGACCCAGTACTTC.

In its sample, this clone was seen a few times. The chain has TRBV20-1 and TRBJ1-1, with a possible D match to TRBD1 (6 bases). The CDR3 is 11 amino acids. Germline V gene sequence: CDR1 DFQATT, CDR2 SNEGSKA (reference sequence). V gave up 4 bases and J gave up 4 bases, with 7 bases separating them. CDR3 protein: CSANRVTEAFF. Here the CDR3 DNA reads TGCAGTGCTAACAGGGTCACTGAAGCTTTCTTT.

CDR3 region: CASSWEGLGNTIYF. CDR3 DNA sequence: TGTGCCAGCAGCTGGGAGGGGCTCGGAAACACCATATATTTT. This chain joins TRBV7-9 and TRBJ1-3; TRBD1 might be the D (5 bases). The CDR3 has 14 residues. Germline CDR1 reads SEHNR; CDR2 reads FQNEAQ (reference sequence). V lost 4 bases, J lost 4 bases, and 11 bases lay in between.

This chain uses TRBV11-2 with TRBJ2-1, with 9 bases identical to TRBD1. With 5 bases clipped from V and 7 bases from J, the junction kept 9 bases outside the gene matches. The CDR3 runs to 15 residues. Germline CDR1 SGHAT, CDR2 FQNNGV. The CDR3 DNA reads TGTGCCAGCAGCCGGCTGGGGACAGGGTGGAATGAGCAGTTCTTC. It specifies CASSRLGTGWNEQFF. Filled out from reference TRBV11-2 and TRBJ2-1, the complete variable domain reads EAGVAQSPRYKIIEKRQSVAFWCNPISGHATLYWYQQILGQGPKLLIQFQNNGVVDDSQLPKDRFSAERLKGVDSTLKIQPAKLEDSAVYLCASSRLGTGWNEQFFGPGTRLTVL.

This chain joins TRBV6-1 and TRBJ1-2; D call uncertain. The CDR3 contains 14 residues. V was cut by 10 bases and J by 6 bases, with 21 bases left in between. In germline, CDR1 is MNHNS, CDR2 SASEGT. CDR3: CATRRAVQEDGYTF. Here the CDR3 DNA reads TGTGCCACCCGAAGGGCAGTCCAAGAGGATGGCTACACCTTC.

The chain couples TRBV5-8 to TRBJ2-7; 10 bases line up with TRBD1. The germline V gene encodes CDR1 SGHTS and CDR2 YDEGEE. The CDR3 extends over 13 amino acids. J lost 11 bases, V lost 1 base, and 6 bases had no gene match. CDR3 residues: CASSLMDRGGEYF. The DNA of the CDR3 is TGTGCCAGCAGCTTGATGGACAGGGGGGGCGAGTACTTC.

The sample holds a few counts of this clone. This chain connects TRBV5-1 to TRBJ2-7, with 11 bases lining up with TRBD2. V shed 4 bases, J shed 4 bases, and the junction held 4 bases outside the gene matches. CDR3 length: 14 residues. Germline V gene sequence: CDR1 SGHRS, CDR2 YFSETQ. DNA for the CDR3: TGCGCCAGCAGCGACACTAGCGGGGGTTACGAGCAGTACTTC. Protein: CASSDTSGGYEQYF.

The chain employs TRBV6-6 and TRBJ1-1, with D tentatively TRBD1 (6 bases). Germline assignment: CDR1 MNHNY and CDR2 SVGAGI (reference sequence). V lost 5 bases and J 0 bases, leaving 10 bases between the germline ends. The CDR3 covers 14 residues. The CDR3 DNA reads TGTGCCAGCAGTCAAGGACAGATGAACACTGAAGCTTTCTTT. Translated: CASSQGQMNTEAFF.

This rearrangement joins TRBV7-9 to TRBJ2-6; a weak D match, TRBD1 (6 bases). With 4 bases removed from V and 4 bases from J, the gap between germline ends came to 11 bases. The CDR3 covers 15 residues. Germline lookup yields CDR1 SEHNR and CDR2 FQNEAQ (reference sequence). The CDR3 reads CASSWDIAGANVLTF. As DNA, the CDR3 is TGTGCCAGCAGCTGGGACATCGCCGGGGCCAACGTCCTGACTTTC.

The chain combines TRBV7-2 with TRBJ1-2; the D gene is possibly TRBD1 (5 bases). Germline values: CDR1 SGHTA, CDR2 FQGNSA. The CDR3 length is 14 residues. The V gene lost 5 bases and the J gene lost 1 base, with 11 bases spanning the gap. CDR3 sequence: CASSRDSGNYGYTF. The CDR3 bases are TGTGCCAGCAGCCGTGACAGTGGTAACTATGGCTACACCTTC. Full variable domain (missing parts from reference TRBV7-2 and TRBJ1-2): GAGVSQSPSNKVTEKGKDVELRCDPISGHTALYWYRQSLGQGLEFLIYFQGNSAPDKSGLPSDRFSAERTGGSVSTLTIQRTQQEDSAVYLCASSRDSGNYGYTFGSGTRLTVV.

This clone was seen a few times. The V call is TRBV6-1, the J call TRBJ2-2, with TRBD1 identical over 9 bases. The V and J ends lost 2 bases and 5 bases, in that order; junction bases with no gene match: 3. CDR1 is MNHNS, CDR2 SASEGT, per germline. The CDR3 contains 15 residues. Written as DNA, the CDR3 is TGTGCCAGCAGTGAACCGGGACAGGGTACCGGGGAGCTGTTTTTT. This sequence encodes CASSEPGQGTGELFF.

The V gene is TRBV14, the J gene TRBJ1-2, with 7 bases identical to TRBD1. V dropped 2 bases and J dropped 8; count of bases not matched to a gene: 5. The germline CDR1 and CDR2 sequences are SGHDN and FVKESK. CDR3 length: 13 residues. CDR3 protein: CASSQRGGGGYTF. CDR3 sequence (DNA): TGTGCCAGCAGCCAACGAGGGGGCGGCGGCTACACCTTC.

The J gene is TRBJ2-5, the V gene TRBV10-1; 9 nucleotides match TRBD2. With 4 bases clipped from V and 1 base from J, the junction kept 4 bases outside the gene matches. The germline V gene encodes CDR1 WNHNN and CDR2 SYGVQD (reference sequence). The CDR3 sequence is 15 residues long. CDR3 nucleotides: TGCGCCAGCAGTGTAGCGGGAGCCGGCCAAGAGACCCAGTACTTC. Encoded protein: CASSVAGAGQETQYF.

This clone has just one count. J is TRBJ2-1 and V is TRBV11-2; 10 nucleotides agree with TRBD2. The CDR3 extends over 16 amino acids. V trimming: 2 bases; J trimming: 3 bases; junction bases outside the gene matches: 4. The germline V gene has CDR1 SGHAT and CDR2 FQNNGV. The DNA for the CDR3 is TGTGCCAGCAGCTTACGAGGACTAGCGGTCTACAATGAGCAGTTCTTC. It codes for CASSLRGLAVYNEQFF.

This rearrangement joins TRBV6-5 to TRBJ2-1; possible D gene TRBD2, 6 bases. Trimming took 2 bases from V and 0 from J, leaving 11 bases between them. The CDR3 is made up of 16 amino acids. Germline assignment: CDR1 MNHEY and CDR2 SVGAGI. The CDR3 nucleotides read TGTGCCAGCAGTTACGCGGGAATGGGCTCCTACAATGAGCAGTTCTTC. This codes for CASSYAGMGSYNEQFF.